The entry below gives a single T cell receptor (beta chain) sequence along with its context. Its antigen is currently unknown. Clones were sequenced by immunoSEQ multiplex PCR, and TCRdb holds only the in-frame ones, with some missing. The sample carries 20,000 to 25,000 clones, about three quarters recorded once. Unexposed donor CD4+ T cells date from about 2011-2019, before the COVID-19 pandemic. Isolation of CD4+ T cells took place after about 9 days in culture. Per germline, CDR1 SNHLY and CDR2 FYNNEI. The CDR3 is 15 amino acids. Trimming removed 5 bases from V and 2 bases from J, with 16 bases in between. The sample belongs to a study of CD4 T cells in relation to SARS-CoV-2 and coronaviruses.

Sequenced: CD4+ T cells from PBMCs, cultured in vitro. The clonotype was recovered from a human donor in good health. The chain employs TRBV2 and TRBJ2-7; D ambiguous. CDR3 sequence reads: CASSSNQAPPYEQYF. CDR3 coding DNA: TGTGCCAGCAGTTCCAACCAGGCTCCCCCCTACGAGCAGTACTTC.